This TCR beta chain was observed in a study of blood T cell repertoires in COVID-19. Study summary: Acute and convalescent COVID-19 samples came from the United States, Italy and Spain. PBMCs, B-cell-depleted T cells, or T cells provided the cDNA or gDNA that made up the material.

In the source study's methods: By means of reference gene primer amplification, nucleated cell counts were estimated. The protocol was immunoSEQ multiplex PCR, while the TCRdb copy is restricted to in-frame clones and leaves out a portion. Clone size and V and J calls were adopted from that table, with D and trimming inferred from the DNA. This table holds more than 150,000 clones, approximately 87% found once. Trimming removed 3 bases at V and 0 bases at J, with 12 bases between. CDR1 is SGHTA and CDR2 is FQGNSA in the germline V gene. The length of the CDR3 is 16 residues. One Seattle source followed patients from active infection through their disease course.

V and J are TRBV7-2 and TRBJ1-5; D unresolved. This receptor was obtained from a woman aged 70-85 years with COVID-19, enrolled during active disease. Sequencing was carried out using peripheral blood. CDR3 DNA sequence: TGTGCCAGCAGCTTGTTTTGGGCCGGTAGCAATCAGCCCCAGCATTTT. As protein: CASSLFWAGSNQPQHF.